This TCR beta chain was identified during a study of T cell responses to AZD1222 COVID-19 vaccine. Study-level findings and limits: Distributed over spike, vaccine-associated CD4 TCRs predominated at 160-218 and 743-854. Sampled repertoires all dated from after the peak T cell response.

With regard to this clone: Antigen unknown.

V trimming: 4 bases; J trimming: 8 bases; junction bases outside the gene matches: 9. Germline CDR1 LGHDT, CDR2 YNNKEL (reference sequence). This CDR3 region has 15 residues. TCRdb's copy holds only in-frame clones and misses some; the assay was immunoSEQ multiplex PCR. Of more than 95,000 clones listed, more than 85% are singletons. The chain uses TRBV3-1 (or the pseudogene TRBV3-2) and TRBJ1-4; 8 nucleotides agree with TRBD1. The source is an adult in good health. The sequenced sample was peripheral blood, obtained on day 0 of AZD1222 vaccination. CDR3: CASSRGQGGREKLFF. The CDR3 coding sequence is TGTGCCAGCAGCCGAGGACAGGGAGGGCGAGAAAAACTGTTTTTT.